This T cell receptor beta chain came from a study of T cells in Graves' hyperthyroidism and ophthalmopathy (dated by TCRdb to between 2018 and 2021). Notes on the research overall: Peripheral blood samples were taken at the time of initial diagnosis, prior to any treatment. To identify distinguishing TCR V-J signatures, a discovery cohort of around 100 patients was used, comprising fewer than 45 with Graves' ophthalmopathy and around 57 with stable Graves' hyperthyroidism. An independent validation cohort of 18 to 20 hyperthyroidism patients and about 16 patients who later progressed to ophthalmopathy tested prospective prediction of ophthalmopathy. The 100 or so discovery patients were randomly split 7:3 into training and test sets. In more than 5 Graves' hyperthyroidism patients, the study also compared T-cell repertoires from thyroid tissue with T-cell repertoires from blood. After sampling, hyperthyroidism patients received methimazole starting at 30 mg daily, and ophthalmopathy patients received high-dose intravenous methylprednisolone. The paper reports TCR Vbeta CDR3 sequencing of 140 or so peripheral blood samples: approximately 41 ophthalmopathy, fewer than 80 hyperthyroidism and 17 progressor patients. Beyond this particular receptor, the publication reports: In cross-validation, a model built on a 13 V-J signature told ophthalmopathy apart from stable hyperthyroidism with under 90% sensitivity and about 81% specificity, and in testing the same model reached 80%/75%. Sample size was not statistically predetermined, and investigators were not blinded to group allocation. Most expanded thyroid clonotypes (frequency above 0.001) were also detected in blood, a finding suggesting that blood repertoires may reflect thyroid immune responses. In validation, the model predicted progression to ophthalmopathy with over 60% sensitivity and around 72% specificity, a median of about 6.7 months before onset.

The TCR beta CDR3 regions were amplified from the RNA transcripts. For the first round of RT-PCR on the TCR CDR3, the HTBI primer set was used together with the Qiagen OneStep RT-PCR kit. The libraries were constructed in a second round of multiplex PCR and then size-selected and purified. Paired-end sequencing of the libraries was performed with 100 bp reads on an Illumina HiSeq2000. The original pipeline was this. Raw data were processed with SOAPnuke, discarding reads with adapters, uncalled bases, mean Phred below 15, or no exact constant-primer or identifier match. COPE v1.2.5 was used to merge the high-quality paired reads, and each unique nucleotide sequence was defined as a clonotype. Clonotypes were aligned to IMGT TRBV, TRBD and TRBJ reference segments using MiTCR v1.1. Analysis was restricted to V-J combinations with a frequency above 0.0001, which covered approximately 99% of repertoires. A TCS score was defined as the ratio between F50 (clonal expansion) and ExV (chaos), using BLOSUM62-based TCRdist between CDR3 peptides within each V-J. Welch's t-statistics and random forest reduced several hundred V-J features to under 15, which were used in a naive Bayes classifier (R e1071). TCRdb itself trimmed the public reads at Q25 with fastp, ran MiXCR and retained productive beta chains. A single entry per CDR3 protein holds the most common genes and DNA from its merged rows. What appears here as the V and J calls and clone size reflects TCRdb's work, not the paper's. Recorded for this sample are under 450,000 distinct CDR3 sequences; about 15% of them occurred a single time. The ten most abundant clones make up roughly 7.7% of the sample.

This clonotype came up many times. Its recognized antigen is unknown. Per-base quality was not reported, and no clone a single base away is much larger than it. Stable Graves' hyperthyroidism was defined as the absence of progression to ophthalmopathy over 18 months of follow-up. Hyperthyroidism patients were newly diagnosed, had a disease duration of under 2 months, and were aged 18 to 65 years. Any patient with an uncontrolled infection, another autoimmune disease, pregnancy or lactation was excluded. Clinical symptoms, serum thyroxine and TRAb, thyroid ultrasound, and orbital computed tomography formed the basis for the diagnoses. PBMCs were isolated from more than 8 ml of fresh peripheral blood by Ficoll-Paque density gradient centrifugation. Trizol reagent was used to extract total RNA, and RNA quality was then checked on an Agilent 2100 Bioanalyzer. The sequence was obtained from a woman aged 18-35 years with Graves' hyperthyroidism. The sequenced material came from blood.

The nucleotide sequence is TGCGCCAGCAGCTGGCAGGGGCCCACTGAAGCTTTCTTT. Translated, it gives CASSWQGPTEAFF. The chain is assembled from TRBV5-1 and TRBJ1-1; D gene: possibly TRBD1, on 6 matching bases. The germline V gene yields SGHRS for CDR1 and YFSETQ for CDR2. Inclusive of the bounding cysteine and phenylalanine, the CDR3 is 13 residues long. CDR3 DNA only is kept here, 39 bases in frame from base 1. V is cut by 3 bases and J by 4 bases, and the space between the germline ends is 10 bases.